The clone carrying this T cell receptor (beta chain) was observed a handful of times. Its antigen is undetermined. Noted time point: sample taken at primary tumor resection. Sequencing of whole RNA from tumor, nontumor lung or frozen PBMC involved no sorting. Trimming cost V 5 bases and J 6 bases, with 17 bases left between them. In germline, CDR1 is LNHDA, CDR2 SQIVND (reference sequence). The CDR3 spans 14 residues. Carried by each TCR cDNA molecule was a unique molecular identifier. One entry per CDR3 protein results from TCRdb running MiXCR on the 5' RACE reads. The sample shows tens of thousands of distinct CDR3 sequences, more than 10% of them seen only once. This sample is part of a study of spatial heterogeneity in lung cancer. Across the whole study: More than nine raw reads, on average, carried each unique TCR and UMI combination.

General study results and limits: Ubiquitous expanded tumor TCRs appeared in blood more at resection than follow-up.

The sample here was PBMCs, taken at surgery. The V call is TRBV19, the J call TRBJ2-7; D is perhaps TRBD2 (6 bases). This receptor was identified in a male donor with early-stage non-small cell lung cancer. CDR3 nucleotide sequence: TGTGCCAGTAGTGGTTACGGGACTCAAGGCGAGCAGTACTTC. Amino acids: CASSGYGTQGEQYF.